A selection of T cell receptor beta chains follows, all from one sample in a study of blood T cell repertoires in COVID-19. This table comes from immunoSEQ multiplex PCR, and its TCRdb copy is limited to in-frame clones, with some not included. The table includes about 260,000 clones, around 82% detected once. The sample was peripheral blood. The receptors originated from a woman aged 50 to 65 who had recovered from COVID-19. The CDR3 runs from the conserved cysteine through the conserved F or W. The order of the fields is clone size, D gene, V gene, J gene, CDR3 DNA, CDR3 protein. A D gene is named only where the DNA matches it firmly. Expanded clones are given a class, and other clones once, few, many or no size at all.

few	TRBD1	TRBV5-4	TRBJ1-2	TGTGCCAGCAGCTTGGAACAGGGGTTGAGTGGCTACACCTTC	CASSLEQGLSGYTF
.	TRBD2	TRBV27	TRBJ2-7	TGTGCCAGCAGTTGGCGCATGAGGGACTACTCCTACGAGCAGTACTTC	CASSWRMRDYSYEQYF
few	.	TRBV27	TRBJ2-1	TGTGCCAGCAGTTTAAAAACGGGTTCCTACAATGAGCAGTTCTTC	CASSLKTGSYNEQFF
.	.	TRBV21-1	TRBJ1-2	TGTGCCAGCAGCAAAGGGCAGGCGGGAGGTGGCTACACCTTC	CASSKGQAGGGYTF
.	TRBD2	TRBV11-1	TRBJ2-5	TGTGCCAGCAGCCAGGGTGGCGGGGGGGCCGAGGAGACCCAGTACTTC	CASSQGGGGAEETQYF
.	TRBD1	TRBV19	TRBJ2-2	TGTGCCAGTAGTATATCTGGACAGGGTACTTGGGTCCACGGGGAGCTGTTTTTT	CASSISGQGTWVHGELFF
.	TRBD1	TRBV5-5	TRBJ1-3	TGTGCCAGCAGCGGGAGCGACAGGGGGCTGAACACCATATATTTT	CASSGSDRGLNTIYF
.	.	TRBV5-6	TRBJ2-3	TGTGCCAGCAGCGCGACAGGAGTCTTTTACTCTCGCACAGATACGCAGTATTTT	CASSATGVFYSRTDTQYF
.	.	TRBV10-3	TRBJ1-1	TGTGCCATCAGTTCCGGCAAGGCAGGGGTGAACACTGAAGCTTTCTTT	CAISSGKAGVNTEAFF
.	.	TRBV19	TRBJ1-4	TGTGCCAGTAGTATAGGTGGTACAGGGCCAACTAATGAAAAACTGTTTTTT	CASSIGGTGPTNEKLFF
.	.	TRBV5-4	TRBJ2-3	TGTGCCAGCAGTGTAATGGGAGGGGGGCACTATACGCAGTATTTT	CASSVMGGGHYTQYF
once	TRBD1	TRBV7-3	TRBJ1-6	TGTGCCAGCAGCTTGGGGGGGACAGGGACTAATTCACCCCTCCACTTT	CASSLGGTGTNSPLHF
.	.	TRBV3-1/TRBV3-2	TRBJ2-2	TGTGCCAGCAGCCAAGGCGCCCCGGGATACACCGGGGAGCTGTTTTTT	CASSQGAPGYTGELFF
once	TRBD2	TRBV3-1/TRBV3-2	TRBJ2-1	TGTGCCAGCAGCCAAGAGGGACTAGCGGACTCCTACAATGAGCAGTTCTTC	CASSQEGLADSYNEQFF
.	.	TRBV5-6	TRBJ2-7	TGTGCCAGCAGCTGGGGGGACTCCTACGAGCAGTACTTC	CASSWGDSYEQYF
.	TRBD2	TRBV7-9	TRBJ2-1	TGTGCCAGCAGCTTAATGAGCGGGAGCGGGGAGCAGTTCTTC	CASSLMSGSGEQFF
.	.	TRBV29-1	TRBJ1-1	TGCAGCGTTGATTCGGGGGGTTCGACTGAAGCTTTCTTT	CSVDSGGSTEAFF
.	TRBD1	TRBV24-1	TRBJ2-3	TGTGCCATCGAAGGACAGGCCACAGATACGCAGTATTTT	CAIEGQATDTQYF
.	.	TRBV5-1	TRBJ1-1	TGCGCCAGCAGCTTGGGTCGGGGGGCGGGCACTGAAGCTTTCTTT	CASSLGRGAGTEAFF
.	.	TRBV25-1	TRBJ2-7	TGTGCCAGCACCCCGCTGGGGCAGGGCTACGAGCAGTACTTC	CASTPLGQGYEQYF
.	TRBD2	TRBV28	TRBJ2-3	TGTGCCAGCAGACGGCACGGACTAGCGATGGCACAGGATACGCAGTATTTT	CASRRHGLAMAQDTQYF
once	TRBD2	TRBV7-8	TRBJ2-1	TGTGCCAGCAGCCTGGACCAGCGGGGGCAGTTCTTC	CASSLDQRGQFF
.	.	TRBV28	TRBJ1-5	TGTGCCAGCAGGTCTCTGCCACGCGGTAGCAATCAGCCCCAGCATTTT	CASRSLPRGSNQPQHF
.	.	TRBV5-5	TRBJ2-7	TGTGCCAGCAGTTTTAGTCGGGACATCCTCTACGAGCAGTACTTC	CASSFSRDILYEQYF
.	.	TRBV27	TRBJ2-7	TGTGCCAGCAGTTTAAGGTTGGGGCCCTTCTACGAGCAGTACTTC	CASSLRLGPFYEQYF
.	TRBD1	TRBV28	TRBJ2-7	TGTGCCACCTATACAGGGGGCTTAACGGGCGAGCAGTACTTC	CATYTGGLTGEQYF
.	.	TRBV7-9	TRBJ1-2	TGTGCCAGCAGTTTTATACAGGGAAGATCTAACTATGGCTACACCTTC	CASSFIQGRSNYGYTF